One and the same sample provided the 13 T cell receptor beta chains below, sequenced in a study of shared clonotypes between healthy human individuals. Here immunoSEQ multiplex PCR was the method, and the copy in TCRdb shows in-frame clones only, minus some. Counted here are around 1,900,000 clones, roughly 93% occurring once; the ten biggest clones make up over 1.5%. Terminally differentiated effector memory CD45RA+ cells were left out of the naive CD8 fraction, which was CD45RO-negative and positively selected for CCR7. The sample taken for sequencing was naive CD8+ T cells from PBMCs. Receptors were obtained from a man between 18 and 29 years old in good health. Some clones in this sample may be carry-over from other donors' samples.

The J gene is TRBJ1-4, the V gene TRBV4-1; 10 positions match TRBD1. Germline V lookup: CDR1 MGHRA, CDR2 YSYEKL. V shed 3 bases and J 4 bases; nucleotides not matched to a gene: 8. This CDR3 contains 17 residues. The CDR3 loop reads CASSHLDRGAYNEKLFF. The CDR3 bases are TGCGCCAGCAGCCACCTGGACAGGGGGGCCTATAATGAAAAACTGTTTTTT.

The chain is built from TRBV5-1 and TRBJ2-4, with D perhaps assigned TRBD1 or TRBD2 (6 bases each). This CDR3 is 14 amino acids long. Looked up from germline, CDR1 is SGHRS and CDR2 is YFSETQ. Trimming removed 0 bases from V and 6 bases from J, with 10 bases in between. CDR3 protein: CASSLGGGGNIQYF. The CDR3 bases are TGCGCCAGCAGCTTGGGTGGAGGGGGAAACATTCAGTACTTC.

The genes are TRBV7-2 and TRBJ2-7; D may match TRBD1 or TRBD2 (5 bases each). The CDR3 totals 12 residues. Trimming stripped 6 bases from V and 4 bases from J, with 10 bases between. Germline CDR1 SGHTA, CDR2 FQGNSA. CDR3 in DNA: TGTGCCAGCAGTGGGACCCCATACGAGCAGTACTTC. This translates into CASSGTPYEQYF.

The DNA for the CDR3 is TGTGCCAGCAGTACGAACGACCGCGGGTGGGATAAGTTCTTC. As protein: CASSTNDRGWDKFF. V is TRBV27 and J is TRBJ2-1, with D possibly being TRBD2 (5 bases). The CDR3 runs 14 residues. Between the trimmed V and J ends, which lost 5 bases and 14 bases, there was a span of 22 bases. Germline lookup yields CDR1 MNHEY and CDR2 SMNVEV (reference sequence).

The rearrangement joins TRBV9 to TRBJ2-7, with a tentative D call TRBD2 (6 bases). The CDR3 is 15 amino acids. Trimming left V 3 bases short and J 2 bases short, with 15 bases between. CDR1 SGDLS and CDR2 YYNGEE come from the germline V gene. The CDR3 region is CASSGGASVTYEQYF. DNA of the CDR3: TGTGCCAGCAGCGGTGGGGCTAGCGTAACCTACGAGCAGTACTTC.

The chain carries TRBV6-4 and TRBJ2-1, with 12 bases aligning to TRBD2. The CDR3 has 16 residues. With V trimmed by 3 bases and J by 6 bases, 6 bases remained unmatched. Germline V gives CDR1 MRHNA, CDR2 SNTAGT. This CDR3 reads CASSERLAGGSNEQFF. The CDR3 DNA follows: TGTGCCAGCAGTGAACGGCTAGCGGGAGGGTCCAATGAGCAGTTCTTC.

V is TRBV29-1 and J is TRBJ2-3, with 9 bases lining up with TRBD1. Germline CDR1 SQVTM, CDR2 ANQGSEA. The CDR3 has 13 residues. Germline trimming cut 8 bases from V and 6 bases from J; bases unmatched to any gene: 9. In DNA form, the CDR3 reads TGCAGCCTCAAACAGGGGGCCTGGGATACGCAGTATTTT. Residues: CSLKQGAWDTQYF.

This sequence joins TRBV19 and TRBJ2-2; TRBD2 aligns across 11 bases. This CDR3 region has 18 residues. CDR1 is LNHDA and CDR2 is SQIVND in the germline V gene (reference sequence). V lost 2 bases to trimming and J lost 6 bases; unmatched junction nucleotides: 11. The DNA for the CDR3 is TGTGCCAGTAGTATAACCTGGACTGTAGCGGGAGGGCCCGGGGAGCTGTTTTTT. Translated, it gives CASSITWTVAGGPGELFF.

V is TRBV7-9 and J is TRBJ1-5; possibly TRBD1 for D (6 bases). Germline V lookup: CDR1 SEHNR, CDR2 FQNEAQ (reference sequence). This CDR3 is built from 15 residues. Trimming removed 5 bases from V and 7 bases from J, with 18 bases in between. The CDR3, as DNA: TGTGCCAGCAGCACCGGATCAGGGGAAGGCCAGCCCCAGCATTTT. Its protein is CASSTGSGEGQPQHF.

This sequence joins TRBV30 and TRBJ2-1; TRBD2 matches at 9 bases. V dropped 0 bases and J dropped 3; count of bases not matched to a gene: 6. The CDR3 totals 16 residues. The germline V gene encodes CDR1 GTSNPN and CDR2 SVGIG (reference sequence). The CDR3 spells CAWSVLRLADYNEQFF. CDR3 DNA: TGTGCCTGGAGTGTACTCAGACTAGCGGACTACAATGAGCAGTTCTTC.

This clone has only one observation. This chain joins TRBV29-1 and TRBJ2-5; D gene uncertain. The germline V and J ends were trimmed by 5 bases and 6 bases, with 13 bases remaining between them. The CDR3 totals 12 residues. CDR1 and CDR2 from the germline V gene are SQVTM and ANQGSEA. CDR3 nucleotides: TGCAGCGTTCTAATCCTCGGAAAGACCCAGTACTTC. Translated, it gives CSVLILGKTQYF.

This chain links TRBV6-1 with TRBJ2-7, with D maybe TRBD1 (5 bases). V lost 0 bases, J lost 0 bases, and 6 bases lay in between. There are 14 residues in the CDR3. The germline V gene has CDR1 MNHNS and CDR2 SASEGT. DNA of the CDR3: TGTGCCAGCAGTGAAGCTGACAGCTCCTACGAGCAGTACTTC. Translating it yields CASSEADSSYEQYF.

This rearrangement joins TRBV28 to TRBJ1-1; D gene ambiguous. Trimming removed 3 bases at V and 4 bases at J, with 9 bases between. The length of the CDR3 is 13 residues. In germline, CDR1 is MDHEN, CDR2 SYDVKM. CDR3 loop: CASSFSKFTEAFF. The CDR3 bases are TGTGCCAGCAGTTTCAGCAAATTCACTGAAGCTTTCTTT.